This T cell receptor (beta chain) appears in the sequencing data of a study of T cell responses to AZD1222 COVID-19 vaccine. As for this clone: What it binds is unknown.

Study results and limitations: Only a handful of AZD1222 recipients were seropositive at baseline. Repertoires were collected only later (after the peak T cell response had occurred).

V trimming: 3 bases; J trimming: 5 bases; junction bases outside the gene matches: 6. CDR3 length equals 15 residues. Germline CDR1 reads KGHSH; CDR2 reads LQKENI. The repertoire was sequenced with immunoSEQ multiplex PCR; TCRdb's copy has only in-frame clones and lacks some. The sample shows 70,000 to 95,000 clones, around nine tenths of them seen only once. The chain recombines TRBV18 with TRBJ1-1, with 10 bases lining up with TRBD1. The sequencing here drew on peripheral blood, taken 28 days after the second AZD1222 dose. This TCR was sampled from an adult who received the AZD1222 COVID-19 vaccine. The CDR3, as DNA: TGTGCCAGCTCACCGACAGGGGGCGCGGGGACTGAAGCTTTCTTT. Residues: CASSPTGGAGTEAFF.